This T cell receptor beta chain was sequenced during a study of neurological immune-mediated disorders. Broader study findings: Phylogenetic grouping placed 18 of 34 multiple sclerosis patients' repertoires in one related-CDR3 cluster, a possible signature.

TCRdb ran MiXCR on the 5' RACE reads and lists one entry per CDR3 protein. The sample contains 65,000 to 75,000 distinct CDR3 sequences, 4.5% to 5.5% of which appear only once. This clonotype was recorded many times. Its target is unknown. The germline V gene has CDR1 MGHRA and CDR2 YSYEKL. This CDR3 contains 15 residues. V lost 1 base, J lost 4 bases, and 13 bases lay in between. The receptor was isolated from a woman between 65 and 79 years old with multiple sclerosis. V gene TRBV4-1 combines with J gene TRBJ1-1; D uncertain. Source material: PBMCs. The CDR3 nucleotides are TGCGCCAGCAGCCAAGCTCTGGACGGCCGCACTGAAGCTTTCTTT. Protein: CASSQALDGRTEAFF.